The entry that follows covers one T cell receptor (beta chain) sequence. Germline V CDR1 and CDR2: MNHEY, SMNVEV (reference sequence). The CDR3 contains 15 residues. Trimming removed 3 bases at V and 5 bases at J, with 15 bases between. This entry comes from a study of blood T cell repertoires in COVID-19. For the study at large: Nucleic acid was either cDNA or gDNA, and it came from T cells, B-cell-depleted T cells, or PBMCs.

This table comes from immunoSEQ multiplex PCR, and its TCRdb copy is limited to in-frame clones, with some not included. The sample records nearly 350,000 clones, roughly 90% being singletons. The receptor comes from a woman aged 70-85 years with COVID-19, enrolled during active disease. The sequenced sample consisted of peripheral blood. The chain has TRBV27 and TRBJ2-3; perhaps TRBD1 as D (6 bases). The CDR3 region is CASSFSTGTEDTQYF. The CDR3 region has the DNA TGTGCCAGCAGTTTCTCGACAGGTACTGAAGATACGCAGTATTTT.